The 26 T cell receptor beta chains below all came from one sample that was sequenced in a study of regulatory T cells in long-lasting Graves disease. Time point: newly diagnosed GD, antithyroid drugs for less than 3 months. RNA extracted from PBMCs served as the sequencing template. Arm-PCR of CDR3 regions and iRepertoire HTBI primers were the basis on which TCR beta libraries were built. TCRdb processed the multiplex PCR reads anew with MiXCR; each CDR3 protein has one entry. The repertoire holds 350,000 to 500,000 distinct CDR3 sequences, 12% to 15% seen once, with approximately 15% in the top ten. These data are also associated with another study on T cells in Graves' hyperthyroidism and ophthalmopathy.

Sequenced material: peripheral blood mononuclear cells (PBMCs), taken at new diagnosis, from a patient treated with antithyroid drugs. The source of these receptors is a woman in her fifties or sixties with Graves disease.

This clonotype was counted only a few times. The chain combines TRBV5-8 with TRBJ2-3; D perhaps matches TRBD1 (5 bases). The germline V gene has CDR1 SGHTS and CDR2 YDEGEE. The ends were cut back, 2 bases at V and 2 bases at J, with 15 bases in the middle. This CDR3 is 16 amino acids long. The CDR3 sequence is CASSFVGHISTDTQYF. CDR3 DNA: TGTGCCAGCAGCTTCGTGGGGCACATCTCCACAGATACGCAGTATTTT.

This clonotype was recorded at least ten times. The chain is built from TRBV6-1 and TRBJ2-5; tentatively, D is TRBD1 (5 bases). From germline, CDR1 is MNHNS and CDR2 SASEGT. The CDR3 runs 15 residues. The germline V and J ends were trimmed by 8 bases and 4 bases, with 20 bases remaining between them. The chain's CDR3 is CASCQRGEVGETQYF. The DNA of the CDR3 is TGTGCCAGCTGCCAAAGGGGCGAGGTGGGAGAGACCCAGTACTTC.

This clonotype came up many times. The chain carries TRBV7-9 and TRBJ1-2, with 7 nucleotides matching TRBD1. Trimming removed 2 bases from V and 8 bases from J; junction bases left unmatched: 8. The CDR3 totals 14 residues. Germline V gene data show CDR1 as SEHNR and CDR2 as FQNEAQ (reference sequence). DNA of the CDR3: TGTGCCAGCAGCTTACGGGGACAGTCGATCGGCTACACCTTC. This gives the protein CASSLRGQSIGYTF.

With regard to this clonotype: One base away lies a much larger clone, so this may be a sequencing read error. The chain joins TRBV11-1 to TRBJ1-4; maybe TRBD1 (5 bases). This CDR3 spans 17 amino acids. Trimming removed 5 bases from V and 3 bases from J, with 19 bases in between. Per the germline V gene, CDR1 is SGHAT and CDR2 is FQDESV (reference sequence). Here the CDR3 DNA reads TGTGCCAGCAGCCCGGGACGTCAATTTCCAGCTAATGAAAAACTGTTTTTT. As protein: CASSPGRQFPANEKLFF.

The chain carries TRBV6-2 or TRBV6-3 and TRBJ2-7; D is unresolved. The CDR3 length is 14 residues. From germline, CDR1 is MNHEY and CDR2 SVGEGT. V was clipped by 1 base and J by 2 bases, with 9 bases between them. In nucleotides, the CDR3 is TGTGCCAGCAGTTACTTCGAGGATACCTACGAGCAGTACTTC. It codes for CASSYFEDTYEQYF.

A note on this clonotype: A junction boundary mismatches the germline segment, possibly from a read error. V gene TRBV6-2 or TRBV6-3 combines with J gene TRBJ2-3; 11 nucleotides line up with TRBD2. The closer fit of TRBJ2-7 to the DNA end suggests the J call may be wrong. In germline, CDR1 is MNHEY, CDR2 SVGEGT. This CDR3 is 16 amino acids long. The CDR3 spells CAGSYSGTSGSYEQYF. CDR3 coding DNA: TGTGCCGGCAGTTACTCCGGGACTAGCGGTTCCTACGAGCAGTACTTC.

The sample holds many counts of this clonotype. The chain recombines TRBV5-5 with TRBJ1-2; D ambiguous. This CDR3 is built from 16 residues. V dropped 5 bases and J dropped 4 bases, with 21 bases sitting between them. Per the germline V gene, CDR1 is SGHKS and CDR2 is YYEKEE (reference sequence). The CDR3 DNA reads TGTGCCAGCAGGGACGGACTCACCCGTCGGGGCTATGGCTACACCTTC. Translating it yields CASRDGLTRRGYGYTF. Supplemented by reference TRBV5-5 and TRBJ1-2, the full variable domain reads DAGVTQSPTHLIKTRGQQVTLRCSPISGHKSVSWYQQVLGQGPQFIFQYYEKEERGRGNFPDRFSARQFPNYSSELNVNALLLGDSALYLCASRDGLTRRGYGYTFGSGTRLTVV.

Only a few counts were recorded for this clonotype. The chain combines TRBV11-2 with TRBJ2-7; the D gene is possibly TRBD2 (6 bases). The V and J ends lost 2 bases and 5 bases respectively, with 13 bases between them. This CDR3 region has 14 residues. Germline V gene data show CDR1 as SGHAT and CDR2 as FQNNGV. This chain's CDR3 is CASSLPRGGNEQYF. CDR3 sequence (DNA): TGTGCCAGCAGCTTACCTAGGGGAGGCAACGAGCAGTACTTC.

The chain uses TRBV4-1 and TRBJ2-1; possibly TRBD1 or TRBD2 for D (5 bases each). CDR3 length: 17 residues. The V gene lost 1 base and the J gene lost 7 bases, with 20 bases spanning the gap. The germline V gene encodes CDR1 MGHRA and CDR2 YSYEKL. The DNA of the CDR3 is TGCGCCAGCAGCCAAGCCGAGGGGTCTAGCTGGGGTAATGAGCAGTTCTTC. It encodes CASSQAEGSSWGNEQFF.

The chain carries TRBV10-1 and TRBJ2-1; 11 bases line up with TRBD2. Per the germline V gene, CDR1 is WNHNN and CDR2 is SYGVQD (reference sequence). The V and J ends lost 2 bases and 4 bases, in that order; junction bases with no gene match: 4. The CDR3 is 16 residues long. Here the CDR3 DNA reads TGCGCCAGCAGTGAGCTGACTAGCGGGAAGTACAATGAGCAGTTCTTC. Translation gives CASSELTSGKYNEQFF.

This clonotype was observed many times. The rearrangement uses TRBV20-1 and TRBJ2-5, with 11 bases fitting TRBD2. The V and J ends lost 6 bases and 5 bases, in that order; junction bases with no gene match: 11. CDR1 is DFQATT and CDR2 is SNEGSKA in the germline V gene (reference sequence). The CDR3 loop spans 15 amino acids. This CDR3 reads CSAHNSGGDPETQYF. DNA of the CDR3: TGCAGTGCCCATAATAGCGGGGGGGATCCGGAGACCCAGTACTTC.

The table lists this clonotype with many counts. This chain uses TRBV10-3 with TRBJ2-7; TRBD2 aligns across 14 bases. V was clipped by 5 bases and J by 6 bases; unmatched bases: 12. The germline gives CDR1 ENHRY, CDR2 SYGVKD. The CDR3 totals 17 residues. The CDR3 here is CAISPTEGLAGVLEQYF. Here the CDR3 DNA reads TGTGCCATCAGTCCAACCGAGGGACTAGCGGGGGTCCTCGAGCAGTACTTC.

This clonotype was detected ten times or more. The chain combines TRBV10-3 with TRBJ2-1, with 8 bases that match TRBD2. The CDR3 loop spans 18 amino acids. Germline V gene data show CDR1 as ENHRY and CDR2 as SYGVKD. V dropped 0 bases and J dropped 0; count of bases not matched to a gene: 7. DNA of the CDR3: TGTGCCATCAGTGAGTCCTCCGGGAGGGGGAGCTCCTACAATGAGCAGTTCTTC. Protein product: CAISESSGRGSSYNEQFF.

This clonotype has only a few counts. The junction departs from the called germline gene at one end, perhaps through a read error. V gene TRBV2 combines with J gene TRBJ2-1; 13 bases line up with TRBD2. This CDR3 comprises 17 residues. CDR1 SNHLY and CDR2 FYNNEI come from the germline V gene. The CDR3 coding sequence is TGCGCCAGCAGCCGAGGCCCCGGGACTAGCGGGATCAATGAGCAGTTCTTC. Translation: CASSRGPGTSGINEQFF.

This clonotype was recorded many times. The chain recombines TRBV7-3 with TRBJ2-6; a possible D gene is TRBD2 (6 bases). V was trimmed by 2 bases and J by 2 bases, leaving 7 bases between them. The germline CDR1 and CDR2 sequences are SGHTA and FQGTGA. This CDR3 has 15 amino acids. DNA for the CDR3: TGTGCCAGCAGCTTAGGCGGGACTGGGGCCAACGTCCTGACTTTC. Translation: CASSLGGTGANVLTF. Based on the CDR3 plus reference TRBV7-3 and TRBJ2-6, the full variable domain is GAGVSQTPSNKVTEKGKYVELRCDPISGHTALYWYRQSLGQGPEFLIYFQGTGAADDSGLPNDRFFAVRPEGSVSTLKIQRTERGDSAVYLCASSLGGTGANVLTFGAGSRLTVL.

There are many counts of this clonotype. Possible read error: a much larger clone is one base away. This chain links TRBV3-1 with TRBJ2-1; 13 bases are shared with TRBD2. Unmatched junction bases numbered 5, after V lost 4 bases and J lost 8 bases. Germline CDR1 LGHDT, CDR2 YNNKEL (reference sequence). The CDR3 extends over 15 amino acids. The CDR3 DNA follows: TGTGCCAGCAGCCCCGGGACTAGCGGGATGGATGAGCAGTTCTTC. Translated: CASSPGTSGMDEQFF.

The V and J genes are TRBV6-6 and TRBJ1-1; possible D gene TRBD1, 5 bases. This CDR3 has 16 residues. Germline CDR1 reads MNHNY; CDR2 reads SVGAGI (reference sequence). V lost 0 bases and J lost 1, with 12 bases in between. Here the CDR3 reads CASSYSTTGPNTEAFF. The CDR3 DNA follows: TGTGCCAGCAGTTACTCGACTACGGGACCGAACACTGAAGCTTTCTTT.

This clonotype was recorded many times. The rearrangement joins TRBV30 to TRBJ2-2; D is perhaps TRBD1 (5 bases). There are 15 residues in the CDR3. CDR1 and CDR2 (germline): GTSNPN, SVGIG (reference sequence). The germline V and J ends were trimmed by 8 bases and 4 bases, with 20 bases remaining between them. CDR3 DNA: TGTGCCCCGAAAGACAGAAACGAATTCACCGGGGAGCTGTTTTTT. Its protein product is CAPKDRNEFTGELFF.

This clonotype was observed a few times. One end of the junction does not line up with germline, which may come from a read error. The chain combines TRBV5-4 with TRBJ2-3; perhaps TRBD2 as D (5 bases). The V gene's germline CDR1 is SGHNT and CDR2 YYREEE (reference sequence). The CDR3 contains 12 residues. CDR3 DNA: TGTGCCAGCAGCTTGGATACTAGTTCCCGCAGCTTT. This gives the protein CASSLDTSSRSF.

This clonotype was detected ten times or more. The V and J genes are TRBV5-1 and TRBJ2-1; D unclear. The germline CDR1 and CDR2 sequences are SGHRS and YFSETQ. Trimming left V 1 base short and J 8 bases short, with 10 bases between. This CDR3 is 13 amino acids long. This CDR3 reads CASSLRRWHEQFF. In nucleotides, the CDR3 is TGCGCCAGCAGCTTGAGGCGGTGGCATGAGCAGTTCTTC.

CDR3 in amino acids: CASSPLEVKDAFYGYTF. DNA for the CDR3: TGTGCCAGCTCACCACTAGAAGTAAAGGACGCATTCTATGGCTACACCTTC. This chain uses TRBV18 with TRBJ1-2; D is unresolved. Deletions cut 1 base from V and 4 bases from J, with 19 bases between. Germline V lookup: CDR1 KGHSH, CDR2 LQKENI. The CDR3 is made up of 17 amino acids.

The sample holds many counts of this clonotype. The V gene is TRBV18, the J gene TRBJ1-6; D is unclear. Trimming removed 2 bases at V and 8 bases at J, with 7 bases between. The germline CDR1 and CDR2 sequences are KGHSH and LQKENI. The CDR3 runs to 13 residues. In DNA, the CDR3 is TGTGCCAGCTCACCAGTCGGGGATTCACCCCTCCACTTT. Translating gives CASSPVGDSPLHF. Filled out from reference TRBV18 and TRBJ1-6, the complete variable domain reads NAGVMQNPRHLVRRRGQEARLRCSPMKGHSHVYWYRQLPEEGLKFMVYLQKENIIDESGMPKERFSAEFPKEGPSILRIQQVVRGDSAAYFCASSPVGDSPLHFGNGTRLTVT.

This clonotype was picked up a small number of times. CDR3 nucleotide sequence: TGCGCCAGCAGACCAGGACAGATCCGCACAGATACGCAGTATTTT. Its protein is CASRPGQIRTDTQYF. The V call is TRBV5-1, the J call TRBJ2-3, with a tentative D call TRBD1 (6 bases). CDR3 length: 15 amino acids. CDR1 SGHRS and CDR2 YFSETQ come from the germline V gene. V lost 5 bases, J lost 1 base, and 14 bases lay in between.

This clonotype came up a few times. CDR3 coding DNA: TGTGCCTGGAGTAGGGAAACCGGGGAGCTGTTTTTT. Its translation is CAWSRETGELFF. The chain recombines TRBV30 with TRBJ2-2; D remains ambiguous. Trimming stripped 2 bases from V and 5 bases from J, with 6 bases between. Germline values: CDR1 GTSNPN, CDR2 SVGIG (reference sequence). The CDR3 consists of 12 residues.

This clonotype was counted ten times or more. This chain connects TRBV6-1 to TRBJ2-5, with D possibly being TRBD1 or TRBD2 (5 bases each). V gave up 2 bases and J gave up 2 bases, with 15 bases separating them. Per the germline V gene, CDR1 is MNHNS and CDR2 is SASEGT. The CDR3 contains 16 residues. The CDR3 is CASSELWDQTQETQYF. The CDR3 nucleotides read TGTGCCAGCAGTGAATTGTGGGACCAGACGCAAGAGACCCAGTACTTC.

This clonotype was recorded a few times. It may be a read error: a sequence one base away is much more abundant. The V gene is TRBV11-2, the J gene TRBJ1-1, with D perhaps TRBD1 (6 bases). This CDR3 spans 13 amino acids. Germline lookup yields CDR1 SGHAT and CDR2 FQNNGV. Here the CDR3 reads CTSSLGGLTEAFF. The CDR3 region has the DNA TGTACCAGCAGCTTAGGGGGTTTAACTGAAGCTTTCTTT.